This passage covers 19 T cell receptor beta chains from one sample sequenced in a study of graft-versus-host responses after intestinal transplantation. Assay: immunoSEQ multiplex PCR; the TCRdb copy retains only in-frame clones and omits some. This table has fewer than 110,000 clones, roughly 90% appearing once. These receptors have no known antigen. The source was unstimulated CD4+ T cells sorted from spleen or lymph node cells, collected before transplant. The receptors here all came from a human donor who was the organ donor for an intestinal transplant.

This chain links TRBV18 with TRBJ2-7; D is possibly TRBD1 (5 bases). V dropped 3 bases and J dropped 3 bases, with 15 bases sitting between them. CDR3 length equals 15 residues. Germline CDR1 reads KGHSH; CDR2 reads LQKENI. CDR3 bases: TGTGCCAGCTCACCTCCGTCGACAGCTCGCTACGAGCAGTACTTC. The encoded protein is CASSPPSTARYEQYF. The variable domain in full, with the rest retrieved from reference TRBV18 and TRBJ2-7, is NAGVMQNPRHLVRRRGQEARLRCSPMKGHSHVYWYRQLPEEGLKFMVYLQKENIIDESGMPKERFSAEFPKEGPSILRIQQVVRGDSAAYFCASSPPSTARYEQYFGPGTRLTVT.

This chain uses TRBV5-6 with TRBJ2-3, with D possibly being TRBD1 (5 bases). CDR3 length equals 15 residues. The V gene's germline CDR1 is SGHDT and CDR2 YYEEEE. Trimming took off 0 bases at V and 1 base at J, with 9 bases between the two ends. CDR3 protein: CASSLGGRGTDTQYF. CDR3 DNA sequence: TGTGCCAGCAGCTTGGGAGGCAGGGGCACAGATACGCAGTATTTT.

The chain joins TRBV5-1 to TRBJ1-1, with D uncertain. The ends were cut back, 5 bases at V and 1 base at J, with 12 bases in the middle. This CDR3 spans 14 amino acids. Germline V gene data show CDR1 as SGHRS and CDR2 as YFSETQ. CDR3 loop: CASSTTPSNTEAFF. DNA for the CDR3: TGCGCCAGCAGTACGACGCCTTCGAACACTGAAGCTTTCTTT.

This chain uses TRBV7-2 with TRBJ2-1, with D possibly TRBD1 on 5 matching bases. This CDR3 has 16 residues. Trimming left V 0 bases short and J 7 bases short, with 16 bases between. The germline V gene has CDR1 SGHTA and CDR2 FQGNSA. CDR3 in DNA: TGTGCCAGCAGCTTAGCGTTTGCGAGTGGGGCTAATGAGCAGTTCTTC. Protein: CASSLAFASGANEQFF.

V usage is TRBV2 and J usage is TRBJ2-7; TRBD1 agrees at 8 bases. The V gene end was trimmed by 6 bases and the J gene end by 3 bases; junction bases not matched to a gene: 4. Germline CDR1 reads SNHLY; CDR2 reads FYNNEI. The length of the CDR3 is 13 residues. This CDR3 reads CASRRQGLYEQYF. CDR3 sequence (DNA): TGTGCCAGCAGGCGACAGGGGCTCTACGAGCAGTACTTC.

The rearrangement links TRBV19 to TRBJ1-5; D not resolved. In germline, CDR1 is LNHDA, CDR2 SQIVND (reference sequence). This CDR3 spans 15 amino acids. Trimming cost V 2 bases and J 5 bases, with 13 bases left between them. In DNA, the CDR3 is TGTGCCAGTAGTATATTCGGTGGGTCGGATCAGCCCCAGCATTTT. Translation: CASSIFGGSDQPQHF.

The chain is built from TRBV29-1 and TRBJ2-7; the D call may be TRBD1 or TRBD2 (5 bases each). The germline V gene has CDR1 SQVTM and CDR2 ANQGSEA. The V end was cut by 4 bases, the J end by 2 bases, with 12 bases between. This CDR3 contains 13 residues. DNA of the CDR3: TGCAGCGTTGCCGCCAGGGACCCCTACGAGCAGTACTTC. Encoded protein: CSVAARDPYEQYF.

V and J are TRBV4-1 and TRBJ1-2, with D unclear. There are 17 residues in the CDR3. Germline lookup yields CDR1 MGHRA and CDR2 YSYEKL. V gave up 1 base and J gave up 4 bases, with 19 bases separating them. The CDR3 protein is CASSQASGQIGTYGYTF. In DNA, the CDR3 is TGCGCCAGCAGCCAAGCGTCGGGTCAGATCGGAACCTATGGCTACACCTTC.

The V call is TRBV7-2, the J call TRBJ2-3, with TRBD2 as a possible D gene (6 bases). Per the germline V gene, CDR1 is SGHTA and CDR2 is FQGNSA. CDR3 size: 13 residues. V dropped 6 bases and J dropped 1 base, with 8 bases sitting between them. CDR3 sequence (DNA): TGTGCCAGCAGTATAGCGGGCACAGATACGCAGTATTTT. It is translated as CASSIAGTDTQYF.

V and J are TRBV9 and TRBJ2-1; the match to TRBD1 covers 12 bases. Trimming removed 3 bases from V and 7 bases from J; junction bases left unmatched: 5. The germline V gene has CDR1 SGDLS and CDR2 YYNGEE. CDR3 size: 15 residues. The CDR3 sequence is CASSEWDRGQNEQFF. The CDR3 DNA is TGTGCCAGCAGCGAGTGGGACAGGGGGCAAAATGAGCAGTTCTTC.

The CDR3: CASTITGNQPQHF. The DNA for the CDR3 is TGTGCCAGCACGATCACAGGGAATCAGCCCCAGCATTTT. The chain has TRBV2 and TRBJ1-5; D possibly corresponds to TRBD1 (6 bases). The CDR3 has 13 amino acids. CDR1 is SNHLY and CDR2 is FYNNEI in the germline V gene. V lost 7 bases, J lost 4 bases, and 11 bases lay in between.

In its sample, this clone was seen once. The gene calls are TRBV6-1 and TRBJ2-7, with 9 bases lining up with TRBD2. The V gene's germline CDR1 is MNHNS and CDR2 SASEGT. The CDR3 has 15 amino acids. Trimming at V came to 3 bases and at J to 6 bases, leaving 9 bases not matched to a gene. This CDR3 reads CASSEAGGPSREQYF. CDR3 nucleotides: TGTGCCAGCAGTGAGGCGGGAGGGCCCTCTCGCGAGCAGTACTTC.

The gene calls are TRBV27 and TRBJ1-5; D is ambiguous. Trimming removed 5 bases at V and 5 bases at J, with 13 bases between. Germline CDR1 reads MNHEY; CDR2 reads SMNVEV (reference sequence). The CDR3 covers 14 residues. In DNA, the CDR3 is TGTGCCAGCAGTCAGTCGGGTTACTATCAGCCCCAGCATTTT. Its protein product is CASSQSGYYQPQHF.

The chain employs TRBV19 and TRBJ2-5; tentative D call: TRBD1 (5 bases). The V end was cut by 5 bases, the J end by 4 bases, with 5 bases between. The CDR3 covers 11 residues. Germline CDR1 LNHDA, CDR2 SQIVND (reference sequence). Here the CDR3 DNA reads TGTGCCAGTAGTCAGGGAGAGACCCAGTACTTC. Amino acid sequence: CASSQGETQYF.

This chain joins TRBV2 and TRBJ1-4; TRBD1 is a possible D gene (5 bases). V lost 3 bases and J lost 5, with 13 bases in between. The germline gives CDR1 SNHLY, CDR2 FYNNEI. CDR3 size: 15 residues. The CDR3 DNA is TGTGCCAGCAGTGAGTTTGGGACGGCGAATGAAAAACTGTTTTTT. Translating gives CASSEFGTANEKLFF.

Written as DNA, the CDR3 is TGCGCCAGCAGCTTGGGTAGGAACACTGAAGCTTTCTTT. It translates to CASSLGRNTEAFF. The chain recombines TRBV5-1 with TRBJ1-1; unclear D gene. Germline loops: CDR1 SGHRS, CDR2 YFSETQ. With 0 bases removed from V and 1 base from J, the gap between germline ends came to 4 bases. CDR3 length equals 13 residues. The variable domain in full, with the rest retrieved from reference TRBV5-1 and TRBJ1-1, is KAGVTQTPRYLIKTRGQQVTLSCSPISGHRSVSWYQQTPGQGLQFLFEYFSETQRNKGNFPGRFSGRQFSNSRSEMNVSTLELGDSALYLCASSLGRNTEAFFGQGTRLTVV.

This clone came up once. The chain has TRBV18 and TRBJ2-1, with 7 bases fitting TRBD2. Per the germline V gene, CDR1 is KGHSH and CDR2 is LQKENI. V gave up 0 bases and J gave up 3 bases; unmatched junction bases: 5. The CDR3 consists of 16 residues. The CDR3 sequence: CASSPPVLADYNEQFF. In DNA, the CDR3 is TGTGCCAGCTCACCACCGGTTCTAGCGGACTACAATGAGCAGTTCTTC. Looking up the rest from reference TRBV18 and TRBJ2-1 gives the full variable domain: NAGVMQNPRHLVRRRGQEARLRCSPMKGHSHVYWYRQLPEEGLKFMVYLQKENIIDESGMPKERFSAEFPKEGPSILRIQQVVRGDSAAYFCASSPPVLADYNEQFFGPGTRLTVL.

In this sample, this clone turned up a few times. The V gene is TRBV29-1, the J gene TRBJ2-3, with 15 bases aligning to TRBD2. The length of the CDR3 is 17 residues. Germline trimming cut 6 bases from V and 2 bases from J; bases unmatched to any gene: 9. Germline V gene sequence: CDR1 SQVTM, CDR2 ANQGSEA. CDR3 in amino acids: CSVGTSGRRRDTDTQYF. For the CDR3, the DNA is TGCAGCGTCGGGACTAGCGGGAGGCGCCGGGACACAGATACGCAGTATTTT.

This clone was detected once. The rearrangement uses TRBV7-9 and TRBJ2-3, with D maybe TRBD2 (6 bases). The CDR3 extends over 18 amino acids. Germline assignment: CDR1 SEHNR and CDR2 FQNEAQ (reference sequence). Trimming stripped 1 base from V and 2 bases from J, with 19 bases between. CDR3 in amino acids: CASSLERRGLSDTDTQYF. CDR3 sequence (DNA): TGTGCCAGCAGCTTAGAGAGACGGGGACTTTCAGACACAGATACGCAGTATTTT.